The clone carrying this T cell receptor beta chain came up many times. The sample belongs to a study of tumor-infiltrating lymphocytes in primary liver carcinoma. CDR3 length: 15 residues. In germline, CDR1 is MNHEY, CDR2 SVGEGT. The germline V and J ends were trimmed by 4 bases and 2 bases, with 13 bases remaining between them. Researchers drew blood RNA from unsorted whole blood and extracted germline DNA as well. Chronic HBV infection was present in the patients, who were treatment-naive. Synthesis of TCR beta cDNA was carried out from 450 to 650 ng total RNA with a constant-region primer. Three-round nested multiplex PCR performed with slightly modified ARM-PCR produced the TCR beta libraries. Each of the first two PCR rounds ran roughly 9 cycles with TRBV1-TRBV30 forward and C-beta reverse primers. TCRdb itself ran the multiplex PCR reads through MiXCR, one entry per CDR3 protein. Of about 200,000 distinct CDR3 sequences listed, about two thirds are singletons.

This receptor was obtained from a woman in her sixties or seventies with primary liver carcinoma and hepatitis B virus infection. The V call is TRBV6-2 or TRBV6-3, the J call TRBJ2-3; TRBD1 might be the D (6 bases). The sequencing input was peripheral blood. The CDR3 reads CASSSHRADTDTQYF. The CDR3 DNA sequence: TGTGCCAGCAGTTCCCACAGGGCGGACACAGATACGCAGTATTTT.